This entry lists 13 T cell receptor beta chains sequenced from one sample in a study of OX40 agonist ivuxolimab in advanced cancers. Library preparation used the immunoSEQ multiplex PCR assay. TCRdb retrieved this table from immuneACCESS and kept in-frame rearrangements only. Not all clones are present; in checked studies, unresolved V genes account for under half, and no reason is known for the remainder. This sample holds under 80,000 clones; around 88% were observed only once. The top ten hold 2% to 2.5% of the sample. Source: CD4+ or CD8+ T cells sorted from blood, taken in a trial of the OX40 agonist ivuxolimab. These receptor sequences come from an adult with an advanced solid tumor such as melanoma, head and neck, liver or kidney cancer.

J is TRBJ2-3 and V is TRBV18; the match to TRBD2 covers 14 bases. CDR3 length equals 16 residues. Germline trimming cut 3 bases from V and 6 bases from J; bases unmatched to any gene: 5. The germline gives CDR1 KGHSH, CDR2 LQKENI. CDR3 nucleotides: TGTGCCAGCTCACCGGGACTAGCGGGAGCGGGGGATACGCAGTATTTT. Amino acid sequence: CASSPGLAGAGDTQYF.

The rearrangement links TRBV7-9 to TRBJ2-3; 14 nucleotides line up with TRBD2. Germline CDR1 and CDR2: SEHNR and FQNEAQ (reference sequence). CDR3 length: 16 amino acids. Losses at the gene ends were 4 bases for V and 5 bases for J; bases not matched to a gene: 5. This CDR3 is CASSYPGLAGEDTQYF. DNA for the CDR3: TGTGCCAGCAGCTACCCGGGACTAGCGGGAGAAGATACGCAGTATTTT.

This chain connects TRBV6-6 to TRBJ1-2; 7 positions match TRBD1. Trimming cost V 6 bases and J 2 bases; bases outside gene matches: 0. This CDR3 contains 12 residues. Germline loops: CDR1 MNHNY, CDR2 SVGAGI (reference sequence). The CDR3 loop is CASRTGNYGYTF. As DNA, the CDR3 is TGTGCCAGCAGGACAGGGAACTATGGCTACACCTTC.

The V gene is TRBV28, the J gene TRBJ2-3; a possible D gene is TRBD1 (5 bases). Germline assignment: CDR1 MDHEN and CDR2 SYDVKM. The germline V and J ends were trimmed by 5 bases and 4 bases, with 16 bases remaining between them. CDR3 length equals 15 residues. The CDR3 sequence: CASSPRDRAPDTQYF. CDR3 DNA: TGTGCCAGCAGTCCCAGGGATAGGGCGCCAGATACGCAGTATTTT.

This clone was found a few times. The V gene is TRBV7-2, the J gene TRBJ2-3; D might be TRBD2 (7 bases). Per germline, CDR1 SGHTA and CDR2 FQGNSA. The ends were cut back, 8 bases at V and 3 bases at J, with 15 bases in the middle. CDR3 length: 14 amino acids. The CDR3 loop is CASQRGGATDTQYF. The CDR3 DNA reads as TGTGCCAGCCAAAGGGGGGGGGCTACAGATACGCAGTATTTT.

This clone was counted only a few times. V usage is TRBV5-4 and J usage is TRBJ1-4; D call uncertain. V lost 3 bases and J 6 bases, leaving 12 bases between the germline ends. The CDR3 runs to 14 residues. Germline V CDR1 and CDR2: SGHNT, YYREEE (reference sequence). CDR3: CASSSEESYEKLFF. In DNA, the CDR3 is TGTGCCAGCAGCTCAGAAGAGAGTTATGAAAAACTGTTTTTT.

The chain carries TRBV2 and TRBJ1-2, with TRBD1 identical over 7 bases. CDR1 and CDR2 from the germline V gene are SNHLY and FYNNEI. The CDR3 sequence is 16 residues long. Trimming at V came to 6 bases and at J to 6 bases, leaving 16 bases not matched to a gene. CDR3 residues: CASSGRLPGQMDGYTF. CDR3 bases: TGTGCCAGCAGCGGGCGGCTCCCGGGACAGATGGATGGCTACACCTTC.

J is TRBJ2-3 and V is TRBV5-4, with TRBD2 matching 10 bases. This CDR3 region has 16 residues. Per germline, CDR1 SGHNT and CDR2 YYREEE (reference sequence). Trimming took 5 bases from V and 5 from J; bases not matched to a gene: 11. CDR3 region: CASRVGLAGAEDTQYF. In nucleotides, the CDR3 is TGTGCCAGCAGGGTTGGGCTAGCGGGGGCCGAAGATACGCAGTATTTT.

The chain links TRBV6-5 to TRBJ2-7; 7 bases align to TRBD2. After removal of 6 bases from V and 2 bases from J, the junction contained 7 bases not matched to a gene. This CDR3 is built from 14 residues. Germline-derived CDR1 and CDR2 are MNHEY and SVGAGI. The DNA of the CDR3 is TGTGCCAGCAGATTTGCGGGAGACCCCTACGAGCAGTACTTC. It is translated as CASRFAGDPYEQYF.

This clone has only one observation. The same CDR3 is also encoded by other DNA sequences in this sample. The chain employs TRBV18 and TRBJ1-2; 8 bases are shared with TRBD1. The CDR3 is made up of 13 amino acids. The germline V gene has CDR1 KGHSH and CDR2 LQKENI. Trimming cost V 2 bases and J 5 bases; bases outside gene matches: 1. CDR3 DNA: TGTGCCAGCTCACCAGACAGGGGATATGGCTACACCTTC. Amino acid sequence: CASSPDRGYGYTF.

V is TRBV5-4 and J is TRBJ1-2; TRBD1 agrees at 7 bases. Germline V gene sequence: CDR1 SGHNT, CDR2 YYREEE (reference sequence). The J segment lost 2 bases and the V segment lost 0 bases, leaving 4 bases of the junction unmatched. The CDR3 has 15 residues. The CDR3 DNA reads TGTGCCAGCAGCTTGGGAGGGGGCTCCAACTATGGCTACACCTTC. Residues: CASSLGGGSNYGYTF.

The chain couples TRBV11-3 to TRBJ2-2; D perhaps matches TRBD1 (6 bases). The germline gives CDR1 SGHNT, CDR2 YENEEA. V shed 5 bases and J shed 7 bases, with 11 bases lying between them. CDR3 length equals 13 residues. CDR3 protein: CASSQGLVGELFF. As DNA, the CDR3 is TGTGCCAGCAGCCAGGGGTTGGTCGGGGAGCTGTTTTTT.

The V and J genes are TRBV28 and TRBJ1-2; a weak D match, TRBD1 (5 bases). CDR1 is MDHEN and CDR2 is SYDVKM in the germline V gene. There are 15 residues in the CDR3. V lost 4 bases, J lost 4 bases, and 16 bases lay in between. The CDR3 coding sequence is TGTGCCAGCAGTTCCTCGGGGCCGACTTTCTATGGCTACACCTTC. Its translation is CASSSSGPTFYGYTF.